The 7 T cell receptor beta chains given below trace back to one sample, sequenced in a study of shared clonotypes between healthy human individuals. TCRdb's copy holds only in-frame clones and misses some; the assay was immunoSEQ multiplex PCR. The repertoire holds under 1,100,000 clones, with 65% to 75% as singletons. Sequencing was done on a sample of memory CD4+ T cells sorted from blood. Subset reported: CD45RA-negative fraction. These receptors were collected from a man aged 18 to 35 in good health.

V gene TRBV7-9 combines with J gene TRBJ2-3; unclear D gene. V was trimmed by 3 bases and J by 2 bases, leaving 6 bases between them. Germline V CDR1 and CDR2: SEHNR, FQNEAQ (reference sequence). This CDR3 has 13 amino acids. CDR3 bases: TGTGCCAGCAGCTTGGCGACCACAGATACGCAGTATTTT. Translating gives CASSLATTDTQYF.

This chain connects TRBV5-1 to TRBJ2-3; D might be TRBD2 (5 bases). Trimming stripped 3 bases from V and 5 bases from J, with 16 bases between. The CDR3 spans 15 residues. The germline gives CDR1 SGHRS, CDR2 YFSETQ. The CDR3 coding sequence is TGCGCCAGCAGCTCCACCACACGGAGCGGAGATACGCAGTATTTT. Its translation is CASSSTTRSGDTQYF.

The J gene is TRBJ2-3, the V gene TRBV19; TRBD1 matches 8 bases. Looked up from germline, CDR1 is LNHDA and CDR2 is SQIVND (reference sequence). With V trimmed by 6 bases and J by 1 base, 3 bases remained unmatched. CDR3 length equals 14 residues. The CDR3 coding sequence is TGTGCCAGTAGGAGGACAGGGCGCACAGATACGCAGTATTTT. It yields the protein CASRRTGRTDTQYF.

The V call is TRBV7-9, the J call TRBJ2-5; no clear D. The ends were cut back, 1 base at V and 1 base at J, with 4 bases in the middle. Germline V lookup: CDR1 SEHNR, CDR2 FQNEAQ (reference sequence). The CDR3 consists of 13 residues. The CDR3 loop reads CASSLVAQETQYF. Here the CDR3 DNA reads TGTGCCAGCAGCTTAGTGGCCCAAGAGACCCAGTACTTC.

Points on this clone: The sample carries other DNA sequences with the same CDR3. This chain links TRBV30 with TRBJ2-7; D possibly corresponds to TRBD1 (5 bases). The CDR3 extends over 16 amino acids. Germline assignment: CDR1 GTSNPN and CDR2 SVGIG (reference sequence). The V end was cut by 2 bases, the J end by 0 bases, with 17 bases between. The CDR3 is CAWSLPQGPGSYEQYF. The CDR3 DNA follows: TGTGCCTGGAGTCTCCCCCAGGGCCCAGGCTCCTACGAGCAGTACTTC. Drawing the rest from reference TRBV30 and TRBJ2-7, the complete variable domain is SQTIHQWPATLVQPVGSPLSLECTVEGTSNPNLYWYRQAAGRGLQLLFYSVGIGQISSEVPQNLSASRPQDRQFILSSKKLLLSDSGFYLCAWSLPQGPGSYEQYFGPGTRLTVT.

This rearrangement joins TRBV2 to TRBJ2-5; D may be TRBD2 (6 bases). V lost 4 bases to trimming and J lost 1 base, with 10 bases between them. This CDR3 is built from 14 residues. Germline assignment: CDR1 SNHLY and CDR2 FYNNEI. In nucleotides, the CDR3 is TGTGCCAGCAGTGTCGGTAGCGGCCAAGAGACCCAGTACTTC. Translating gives CASSVGSGQETQYF. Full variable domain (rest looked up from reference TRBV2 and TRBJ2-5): EPEVTQTPSHQVTQMGQEVILRCVPISNHLYFYWYRQILGQKVEFLVSFYNNEISEKSEIFDDQFSVERPDGSNFTLKIRSTKLEDSAMYFCASSVGSGQETQYFGPGTRLLVL.

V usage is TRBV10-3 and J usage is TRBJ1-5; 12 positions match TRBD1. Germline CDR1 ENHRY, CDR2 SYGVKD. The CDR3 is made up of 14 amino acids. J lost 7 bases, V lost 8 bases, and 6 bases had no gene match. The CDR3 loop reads CAIGTGGSDQPQHF. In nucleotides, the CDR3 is TGTGCCATCGGGACAGGGGGCTCAGACCAGCCCCAGCATTTT.